This passage covers 24 T cell receptor beta chains from one sample sequenced in a study of PD-1 blockade in classical Hodgkin lymphoma. The table came from immunoSEQ multiplex PCR; TCRdb's copy has only in-frame clones and leaves some out. The sample lists around 8,400 clones, roughly four fifths occurring once. Specified time point: cycle 4 day 1 (C4D1), after 5 to 7 weeks of nivolumab. Every patient relapsed after autologous stem cell transplantation, and brentuximab vedotin exposure varied. The study isolated CD8+ T cells from thawed PBMCs by magnetic negative selection. The source was CD8+ T cells from blood, collected before the fourth cycle of nivolumab. Receptors were obtained from a human donor with classical Hodgkin lymphoma.

The chain has TRBV10-3 and TRBJ2-3; D is undetermined. The length of the CDR3 is 16 residues. The germline V gene has CDR1 ENHRY and CDR2 SYGVKD. Trimming cost V 9 bases and J 9 bases, with 28 bases left between them. The CDR3 protein is CAIATVRGPVPQTQYF. CDR3 coding DNA: TGTGCCATAGCGACCGTCCGCGGCCCTGTGCCCCAGACGCAGTATTTT.

The J gene is TRBJ2-7, the V gene TRBV5-1; a possible D gene is TRBD2 (5 bases). The CDR3 spans 15 residues. The V end lost 3 bases, the J end lost 4 bases, and 17 bases lay between the germline ends. Germline CDR1 SGHRS, CDR2 YFSETQ. CDR3 protein: CASSSPEDRGYEQYF. CDR3 nucleotides: TGCGCCAGCAGCTCGCCGGAGGATCGGGGATACGAGCAGTACTTC. The full variable domain, its missing parts supplied by reference TRBV5-1 and TRBJ2-7, is KAGVTQTPRYLIKTRGQQVTLSCSPISGHRSVSWYQQTPGQGLQFLFEYFSETQRNKGNFPGRFSGRQFSNSRSEMNVSTLELGDSALYLCASSSPEDRGYEQYFGPGTRLTVT.

This chain joins TRBV27 and TRBJ2-7, with D tentatively TRBD1 (5 bases). Trimming shortened V by 0 bases and J by 4 bases, and 19 bases separated the two germline ends. The CDR3 consists of 17 residues. The germline V gene has CDR1 MNHEY and CDR2 SMNVEV (reference sequence). The CDR3 coding sequence is TGTGCCAGCAGTTTATCGGGCCCGAGAAGGGGTTTTTACGAGCAGTACTTC. Translated, it gives CASSLSGPRRGFYEQYF.

The chain has TRBV4-2 and TRBJ1-1, with TRBD1 as a possible D gene (5 bases). Between the trimmed V and J ends, which lost 0 bases and 4 bases, there was a span of 12 bases. The CDR3 sequence is 15 residues long. Germline V gene data show CDR1 as LGHNA and CDR2 as YNFKEQ. CDR3 residues: CASSQERGAVTEAFF. In DNA form, the CDR3 reads TGTGCCAGCAGCCAAGAAAGAGGGGCTGTCACTGAAGCTTTCTTT.

The chain is built from TRBV27 and TRBJ2-7; weak D call: TRBD1 (6 bases). The CDR3 contains 12 residues. The V end lost 10 bases, the J end lost 3 bases, and 13 bases lay between the germline ends. CDR1 MNHEY and CDR2 SMNVEV come from the germline V gene (reference sequence). CDR3 bases: TGTGCCACCAGGGGCGGTATCTACGAGCAGTACTTC. Encoded protein: CATRGGIYEQYF.

The V call is TRBV6-4, the J call TRBJ1-2; 9 bases agree with TRBD1. This CDR3 contains 15 residues. CDR1 and CDR2 (germline): MRHNA, SNTAGT. Losses at the gene ends were 6 bases for V and 5 bases for J; bases not matched to a gene: 10. In DNA form, the CDR3 reads TGTGCCAGCAGCGTATCGGGGACAGGGCAGTATGGCTACACCTTC. Amino acid sequence: CASSVSGTGQYGYTF.

This clone turned up a few times. The V gene is TRBV19, the J gene TRBJ1-2; D remains unclear. The V gene lost 6 bases and the J gene lost 4 bases, with 6 bases spanning the gap. The CDR3 loop spans 11 amino acids. Germline CDR1 is LNHDA and CDR2 is SQIVND (reference sequence). CDR3 loop: CASRIGYGYTF. As DNA, the CDR3 is TGTGCCAGTAGAATCGGCTATGGCTACACCTTC.

In this sample, this clone turned up once. The V gene is TRBV7-3, the J gene TRBJ2-5; 12 bases match TRBD1. Germline lookup yields CDR1 SGHTA and CDR2 FQGTGA. V shed 2 bases and J 4 bases; nucleotides not matched to a gene: 5. The CDR3 has 16 residues. DNA for the CDR3: TGTGCCAGCAGCTTAGGGGACAGGGGGCGTGGAGAGACCCAGTACTTC. Encoded protein: CASSLGDRGRGETQYF.

As for this clone: One end of the junction fails to match germline, which may point to a read error. J is TRBJ1-1 and V is TRBV5-5; 7 bases match TRBD1. The CDR3 contains 13 residues. Looked up from germline, CDR1 is SGHKS and CDR2 is YYEKEE (reference sequence). The CDR3 DNA reads as TGTGCCAGCAGCTTGGGGACCGTGGGACAGTCAATTTTT. It codes for CASSLGTVGQSIF. The variable domain in full, with the rest retrieved from reference TRBV5-5 and TRBJ1-1, is DAGVTQSPTHLIKTRGQQVTLRCSPISGHKSVSWYQQVLGQGPQFIFQYYEKEERGRGNFPDRFSARQFPNYSSELNVNALLLGDSALYLCASSLGTVGQSIFGQGTRLTVV.

This clone came up a few times. The chain couples TRBV27 to TRBJ2-7; TRBD2 is a possible D gene (6 bases). The CDR3 is 16 residues long. From germline, CDR1 is MNHEY and CDR2 SMNVEV (reference sequence). The ends were cut back, 5 bases at V and 3 bases at J, with 20 bases in the middle. The CDR3 loop reads CASSLLGGTTLYEQYF. As DNA, the CDR3 is TGTGCCAGCAGTCTCCTCGGGGGAACCACTCTCTACGAGCAGTACTTC.

The chain joins TRBV18 to TRBJ2-7, with a possible D match to TRBD1 (5 bases). Trimming removed 6 bases at V and 4 bases at J, with 16 bases between. The CDR3 contains 14 residues. CDR1 and CDR2 (germline): KGHSH, LQKENI. CDR3 loop: CASSLSDNSYEQYF. The CDR3 region has the DNA TGTGCCAGCTCCCTATCGGACAATTCATACGAGCAGTACTTC.

The genes are TRBV6-4 and TRBJ2-1, with 9 bases lining up with TRBD2. The CDR3 covers 13 residues. Germline-derived CDR1 and CDR2 are MRHNA and SNTAGT. V lost 10 bases and J lost 2; bases outside the gene matches: 3. The CDR3 DNA reads TGTGCCACCGCGGGGGGGCCCTACAATGAGCAGTTCTTC. Its translation is CATAGGPYNEQFF.

The chain combines TRBV4-1 with TRBJ1-1; D possibly corresponds to TRBD1 (5 bases). Germline CDR1 and CDR2: MGHRA and YSYEKL. Trimming left V 3 bases short and J 0 bases short, with 14 bases between. The CDR3 contains 16 residues. Here the CDR3 reads CASSHLPGRMNTEAFF. DNA of the CDR3: TGCGCCAGCAGCCATCTCCCGGGACGGATGAACACTGAAGCTTTCTTT.

The chain recombines TRBV5-6 with TRBJ2-7; 8 bases map to TRBD2. Germline V gene lookup returns CDR1 SGHDT and CDR2 YYEEEE. V gave up 1 base and J gave up 3 bases; unmatched junction bases: 9. CDR3 length: 16 amino acids. CDR3 in amino acids: CASSLSPAGAYYEQYF. Written as DNA, the CDR3 is TGTGCCAGCAGCTTGAGTCCAGCGGGGGCCTACTACGAGCAGTACTTC.

This chain connects TRBV30 to TRBJ1-1; 8 nucleotides agree with TRBD1. Germline-derived CDR1 and CDR2 are GTSNPN and SVGIG (reference sequence). The CDR3 has 12 residues. With V trimmed by 8 bases and J by 4 bases, 6 bases remained unmatched. The CDR3 coding sequence is TGTGCCACTGGACAGGGCGTCACTGAAGCTTTCTTT. It encodes CATGQGVTEAFF.

In DNA form, the CDR3 reads TGTGCCAGCAGCGTAGGGTGGGGCCGGGAATACCAAGAGACCCAGTACTTC. Translating gives CASSVGWGREYQETQYF. The chain carries TRBV9 and TRBJ2-5; D tentatively fits TRBD1 or TRBD2 (5 bases each). V lost 0 bases and J 0 bases, leaving 15 bases between the germline ends. CDR1 is SGDLS and CDR2 is YYNGEE in the germline V gene. The length of the CDR3 is 17 residues.

The chain combines TRBV19 with TRBJ2-5; 8 nucleotides align to TRBD1. After removal of 4 bases from V and 5 bases from J, the junction contained 6 bases not matched to a gene. Germline V gene data show CDR1 as LNHDA and CDR2 as SQIVND (reference sequence). This CDR3 contains 14 residues. Here the CDR3 DNA reads TGTGCCAGTAGTACCCAGGGGGCGATGGAGACCCAGTACTTC. It is translated as CASSTQGAMETQYF.

This sequence joins TRBV4-1 and TRBJ1-4, with D perhaps TRBD1 (5 bases). Germline-derived CDR1 and CDR2 are MGHRA and YSYEKL. The CDR3 consists of 17 residues. The ends were cut back, 2 bases at V and 0 bases at J, with 13 bases in the middle. The CDR3 spells CASSQQNGGATNEKLFF. DNA for the CDR3: TGCGCCAGCAGCCAACAAAATGGGGGTGCAACTAATGAAAAACTGTTTTTT.

The gene calls are TRBV11-3 and TRBJ1-2; TRBD1 matches at 7 bases. This CDR3 has 15 residues. Per the germline V gene, CDR1 is SGHNT and CDR2 is YENEEA. V gave up 1 base and J gave up 9 bases; unmatched junction bases: 11. The CDR3 is CASSLGQGIMYSYTF. The CDR3 DNA reads as TGTGCCAGCAGCTTAGGACAGGGAATCATGTATAGCTACACCTTC. Combining the CDR3 with reference TRBV11-3 and TRBJ1-2 gives the whole variable domain EAGVVQSPRYKIIEKKQPVAFWCNPISGHNTLYWYLQNLGQGPELLIRYENEEAVDDSQLPKDRFSAERLKGVDSTLKIQPAELGDSAVYLCASSLGQGIMYSYTFGSGTRLTVV.

This clone is deemed large. The chain links TRBV28 to TRBJ1-2; maybe TRBD1 (5 bases). Trimming took off 2 bases at V and 4 bases at J, with 11 bases between the two ends. This CDR3 spans 14 amino acids. The V gene's germline CDR1 is MDHEN and CDR2 SYDVKM. The CDR3 bases are TGTGCCAGCAGTTTACCGGGACCGAGCTATGGCTACACCTTC. It is translated as CASSLPGPSYGYTF.

This clone was detected once. The rearrangement links TRBV30 to TRBJ1-5; D uncertain. Trimming removed 0 bases at V and 10 bases at J, with 19 bases between. The germline V gene has CDR1 GTSNPN and CDR2 SVGIG (reference sequence). The CDR3 runs to 15 residues. The CDR3 sequence is CAWSVSSDLLFPQHF. CDR3 bases: TGTGCCTGGAGTGTAAGTAGCGACTTATTGTTTCCCCAGCATTTT.

The rearrangement uses TRBV6-5 and TRBJ1-4; D uncertain. The CDR3 sequence is 15 residues long. Per germline, CDR1 MNHEY and CDR2 SVGAGI. V was shortened by 3 bases and J by 7 bases, with 15 bases between the two germline ends. CDR3 protein: CASSYSGNLGEKLFF. The CDR3 DNA sequence: TGTGCCAGCAGTTATTCTGGGAACTTAGGTGAAAAACTGTTTTTT.

The rearrangement links TRBV11-2 to TRBJ2-7; possible D gene TRBD1, 5 bases. Trimming left V 1 base short and J 3 bases short, with 10 bases between. The CDR3 consists of 14 residues. Germline lookup yields CDR1 SGHAT and CDR2 FQNNGV. Here the CDR3 reads CASSLGQRYYEQYF. The CDR3 DNA reads TGTGCCAGCAGCTTAGGACAGCGATACTACGAGCAGTACTTC. Supplemented by reference TRBV11-2 and TRBJ2-7, the full variable domain reads EAGVAQSPRYKIIEKRQSVAFWCNPISGHATLYWYQQILGQGPKLLIQFQNNGVVDDSQLPKDRFSAERLKGVDSTLKIQPAKLEDSAVYLCASSLGQRYYEQYFGPGTRLTVT.

The V gene is TRBV4-1, the J gene TRBJ1-2, with a tentative D call TRBD1 (5 bases). Trimming took off 1 base at V and 8 bases at J, with 14 bases between the two ends. There are 14 residues in the CDR3. Germline CDR1 is MGHRA and CDR2 is YSYEKL. This CDR3 is CASSQAGFGGGYTF. CDR3 nucleotide sequence: TGCGCCAGCAGCCAAGCAGGGTTTGGAGGAGGCTACACCTTC.